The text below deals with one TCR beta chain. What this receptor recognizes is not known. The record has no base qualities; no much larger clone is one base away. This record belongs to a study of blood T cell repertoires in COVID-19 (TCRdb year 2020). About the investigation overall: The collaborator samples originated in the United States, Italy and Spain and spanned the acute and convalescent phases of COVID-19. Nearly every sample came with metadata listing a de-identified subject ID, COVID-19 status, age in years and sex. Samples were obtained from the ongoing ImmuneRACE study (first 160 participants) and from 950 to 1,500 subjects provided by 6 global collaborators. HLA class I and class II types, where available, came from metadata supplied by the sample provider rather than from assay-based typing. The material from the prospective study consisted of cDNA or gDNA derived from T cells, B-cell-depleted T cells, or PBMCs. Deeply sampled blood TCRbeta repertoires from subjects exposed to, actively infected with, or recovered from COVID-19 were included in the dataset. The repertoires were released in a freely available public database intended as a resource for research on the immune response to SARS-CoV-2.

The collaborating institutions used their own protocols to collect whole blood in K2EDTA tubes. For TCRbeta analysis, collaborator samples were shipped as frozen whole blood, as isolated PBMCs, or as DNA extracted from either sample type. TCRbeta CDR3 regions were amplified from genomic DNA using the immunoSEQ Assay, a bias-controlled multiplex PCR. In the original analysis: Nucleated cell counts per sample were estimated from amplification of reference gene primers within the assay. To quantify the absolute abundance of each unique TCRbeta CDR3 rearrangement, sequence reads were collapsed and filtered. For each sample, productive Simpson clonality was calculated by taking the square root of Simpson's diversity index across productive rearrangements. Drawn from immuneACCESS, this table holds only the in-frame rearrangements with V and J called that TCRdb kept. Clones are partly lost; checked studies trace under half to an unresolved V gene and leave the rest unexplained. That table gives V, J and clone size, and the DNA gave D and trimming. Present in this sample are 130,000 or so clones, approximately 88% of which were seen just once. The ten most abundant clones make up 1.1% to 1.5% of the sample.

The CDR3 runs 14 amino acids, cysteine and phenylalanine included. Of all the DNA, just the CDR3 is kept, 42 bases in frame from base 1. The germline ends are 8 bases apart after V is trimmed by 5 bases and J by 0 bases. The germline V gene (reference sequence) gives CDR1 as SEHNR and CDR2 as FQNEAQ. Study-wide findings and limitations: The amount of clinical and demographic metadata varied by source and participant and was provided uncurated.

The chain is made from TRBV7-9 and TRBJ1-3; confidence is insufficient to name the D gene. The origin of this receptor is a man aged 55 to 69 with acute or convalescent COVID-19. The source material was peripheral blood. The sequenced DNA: TGTGCCAGCAGCCTCAGGAACTCTGGAAACACCATATATTTT. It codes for CASSLRNSGNTIYF.